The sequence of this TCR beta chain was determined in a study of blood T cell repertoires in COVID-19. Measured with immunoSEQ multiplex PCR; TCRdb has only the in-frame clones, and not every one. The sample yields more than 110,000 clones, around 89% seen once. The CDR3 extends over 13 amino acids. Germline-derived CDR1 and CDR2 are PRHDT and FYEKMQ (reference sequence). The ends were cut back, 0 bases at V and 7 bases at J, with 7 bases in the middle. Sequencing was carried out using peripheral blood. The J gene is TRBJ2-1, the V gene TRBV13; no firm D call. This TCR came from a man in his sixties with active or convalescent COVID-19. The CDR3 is CASSLGLTNEQFF. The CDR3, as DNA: TGTGCCAGCAGCTTAGGGCTCACTAATGAGCAGTTCTTC.